This record covers a single T cell receptor beta chain. Original analysis: Estimation of nucleated cell counts was performed using reference gene primer amplification. The protocol was immunoSEQ multiplex PCR, while the TCRdb copy is restricted to in-frame clones and leaves out a portion. The V and J calls and the clone size are those of that table, but D and trimming were determined from the DNA. The table lists around 220,000 clones, 75% to 90% of them singletons. The data were taken from a study of blood T cell repertoires in COVID-19. This receptor was identified in a human donor in a cohort sampled during active COVID-19. Sequences were obtained from peripheral blood.

The CDR3 is CASSGRTGGGYTF. The CDR3 DNA is TGTGCCAGCAGTGGTCGGACAGGGGGCGGCTACACCTTC. The chain uses TRBV28 and TRBJ1-2; 11 bases align to TRBD1. CDR1 is MDHEN, CDR2 SYDVKM, per germline. The CDR3 runs to 13 residues. V was pared by 5 bases and J by 8 bases, with 4 bases of the junction left unmatched.